These 15 T cell receptor beta chains were sequenced from one sample in a study of blood T cell repertoires in COVID-19. Assay used: immunoSEQ multiplex PCR; TCRdb lists only in-frame clones, some missing. The sample shows some 350,000 clones, 80% to 90% of them seen only once. Material for sequencing was peripheral blood. Receptor source: a man aged 25-45 years with active or convalescent COVID-19.

The chain couples TRBV5-1 to TRBJ2-3; tentatively, D is TRBD2 (6 bases). There are 15 residues in the CDR3. Trimming shortened V by 4 bases and J by 0 bases, and 12 bases separated the two germline ends. Germline CDR1 SGHRS, CDR2 YFSETQ. Written as DNA, the CDR3 is TGCGCCAGCAGCCTCCGGGGGTCTAGCACAGATACGCAGTATTTT. This codes for CASSLRGSSTDTQYF.

In its sample, this clone was seen once. V is TRBV3-1 (or the pseudogene TRBV3-2) and J is TRBJ1-6; D uncertain. Germline-derived CDR1 and CDR2 are LGHDT and YNNKEL (reference sequence). This CDR3 is 14 amino acids long. The V end lost 10 bases, the J end lost 10 bases, and 20 bases lay between the germline ends. This chain's CDR3 is CATSRSHSGSPLHF. CDR3 coding DNA: TGTGCCACCTCCCGGTCCCACTCGGGATCACCCCTCCACTTT.

V is TRBV7-2 and J is TRBJ2-3, with TRBD2 as a possible D gene (6 bases). V was pared by 4 bases and J by 2 bases, with 13 bases between. The CDR3 length is 15 residues. From germline, CDR1 is SGHTA and CDR2 FQGNSA. In DNA, the CDR3 is TGTGCCAGCAGCTCCCTTGGGGGGTACACAGATACGCAGTATTTT. Translated: CASSSLGGYTDTQYF.

This clone was picked up one time. The chain employs TRBV29-1 and TRBJ1-1, with D unclear. Germline values: CDR1 SQVTM, CDR2 ANQGSEA. The CDR3 runs to 10 residues. The V end lost 5 bases, the J end lost 6 bases, and 7 bases lay between the germline ends. The CDR3 sequence: CSVSTAEAFF. In nucleotides, the CDR3 is TGCAGCGTTTCCACAGCTGAAGCTTTCTTT.

This clone was seen just once. V and J are TRBV6-6 and TRBJ2-5, with D uncertain. The V end was cut by 5 bases, the J end by 3 bases, with 7 bases between. Per germline, CDR1 MNHNY and CDR2 SVGAGI (reference sequence). The CDR3 covers 12 residues. The CDR3 sequence is CASSGREETQYF. Written as DNA, the CDR3 is TGTGCCAGCAGTGGTCGAGAAGAGACCCAGTACTTC.

This chain connects TRBV27 to TRBJ2-7; 9 nucleotides match TRBD2. CDR1 is MNHEY and CDR2 is SMNVEV in the germline V gene (reference sequence). The CDR3 contains 15 residues. The V gene end was trimmed by 5 bases and the J gene end by 2 bases; junction bases not matched to a gene: 7. The DNA of the CDR3 is TGTGCCAGCAGTCTCAGAGCGGGAGGTACCTACGAGCAGTACTTC. It yields the protein CASSLRAGGTYEQYF.

This chain's CDR3 is CASSPSGGNSYEQYF. CDR3 DNA: TGTGCCAGCAGCCCCAGTGGCGGGAATTCCTACGAGCAGTACTTC. V is TRBV9 and J is TRBJ2-7, with D tentatively TRBD2 (6 bases). Germline V gene sequence: CDR1 SGDLS, CDR2 YYNGEE. The CDR3 extends over 15 amino acids. Trimming stripped 4 bases from V and 1 base from J, with 15 bases between. The whole variable domain, filled in from reference TRBV9 and TRBJ2-7, reads DSGVTQTPKHLITATGQRVTLRCSPRSGDLSVYWYQQSLDQGLQFLIQYYNGEERAKGNILERFSAQQFPDLHSELNLSSLELGDSALYFCASSPSGGNSYEQYFGPGTRLTVT.

The V gene is TRBV5-4, the J gene TRBJ2-5, with 7 bases aligning to TRBD1. CDR1 is SGHNT and CDR2 is YYREEE in the germline V gene (reference sequence). With V trimmed by 4 bases and J by 4 bases, 10 bases remained unmatched. This CDR3 region has 15 residues. The chain's CDR3 is CASSGALQGLETQYF. The CDR3 DNA sequence: TGTGCCAGCAGCGGTGCCTTACAGGGGTTAGAGACCCAGTACTTC.

V and J are TRBV9 and TRBJ2-7; TRBD2 matches 7 bases. Unmatched junction bases numbered 4, after V lost 1 base and J lost 0 bases. The length of the CDR3 is 15 residues. The germline gives CDR1 SGDLS, CDR2 YYNGEE. The CDR3 reads CASSVFGEGSYEQYF. The CDR3 DNA follows: TGTGCCAGCAGCGTATTCGGGGAGGGCTCCTACGAGCAGTACTTC.

This chain connects TRBV4-1 to TRBJ2-2; TRBD2 matches 15 bases. Germline V CDR1 and CDR2: MGHRA, YSYEKL. The length of the CDR3 is 19 residues. The V segment lost 5 bases and the J segment 5 bases; nucleotides outside the gene matches: 12. The CDR3 bases are TGCGCCAGCAGCTACTCCGGGACTAGCGGGGGGCGGGGGACCGGGGAGCTGTTTTTT. This sequence encodes CASSYSGTSGGRGTGELFF.

The chain couples TRBV19 to TRBJ1-2; the match to TRBD1 covers 7 bases. The CDR3 is 12 residues long. V lost 10 bases, J lost 13 bases, and 15 bases stayed unmatched. CDR1 LNHDA and CDR2 SQIVND come from the germline V gene (reference sequence). The DNA of the CDR3 is TGTGCCATAGGGGGACCAACAGGGGTTGCCACCTTC. Translated, it gives CAIGGPTGVATF.

This chain links TRBV19 with TRBJ2-2, with 10 bases aligning to TRBD2. Trimming took 3 bases from V and 6 from J; bases not matched to a gene: 4. Germline V lookup: CDR1 LNHDA, CDR2 SQIVND (reference sequence). The CDR3 runs to 15 residues. For the CDR3, the DNA is TGTGCCAGTAGTATGCTAGCGGGAGCTGCCGGGGAGCTGTTTTTT. Encoded protein: CASSMLAGAAGELFF.

The chain combines TRBV2 with TRBJ2-7; D gene uncertain. V gave up 3 bases and J gave up 0 bases, with 12 bases separating them. CDR3 length: 15 residues. The germline CDR1 and CDR2 sequences are SNHLY and FYNNEI. CDR3: CASSEVSVNSYEQYF. For the CDR3, the DNA is TGTGCCAGCAGTGAGGTGTCAGTTAACTCCTACGAGCAGTACTTC.

The V gene is TRBV7-2, the J gene TRBJ2-7, with D perhaps matching TRBD2 (6 bases). Germline loops: CDR1 SGHTA, CDR2 FQGNSA. The CDR3 spans 16 residues. Trimming cost V 4 bases and J 4 bases, with 20 bases left between them. Here the CDR3 reads CASSSSRGAGKYEQYF. Here the CDR3 DNA reads TGTGCCAGCAGCTCTTCCCGCGGGGCGGGGAAGTACGAGCAGTACTTC.

The V and J genes are TRBV2 and TRBJ1-1; D uncertain. Germline CDR1 reads SNHLY; CDR2 reads FYNNEI. The CDR3 consists of 16 residues. V was clipped by 5 bases and J by 0 bases, with 16 bases between them. CDR3 DNA: TGTGCCAGCAGTTCAAATCCAGGACTGGTGAACACTGAAGCTTTCTTT. Residues: CASSSNPGLVNTEAFF.